The 10 T cell receptor beta chains presented below share a single source sample, sequenced in a study of blood T cell repertoires in COVID-19. Only in-frame clones appear in the TCRdb table, and some are missing; sequencing was by immunoSEQ multiplex PCR. The sample comprises some 150,000 clones, roughly 85% of which are singletons, and around 8% rests with the top ten. The material sequenced was peripheral blood. These TCRs come from a woman in her sixties with COVID-19, enrolled during active disease.

This chain connects TRBV20-1 to TRBJ2-5, with a weak D call TRBD2 (6 bases). Germline V gene lookup returns CDR1 DFQATT and CDR2 SNEGSKA (reference sequence). CDR3 length: 11 amino acids. V lost 6 bases, J lost 3 bases, and 8 bases lay in between. CDR3: CSATSKETQYF. CDR3 DNA sequence: TGCAGTGCCACTAGCAAAGAGACCCAGTACTTC.

The V and J genes are TRBV6-5 and TRBJ1-2, with 8 positions matching TRBD1. V trimming: 0 bases; J trimming: 4 bases; junction bases outside the gene matches: 7. The CDR3 sequence is 16 residues long. Looked up from germline, CDR1 is MNHEY and CDR2 is SVGAGI. CDR3 DNA: TGTGCCAGCAGTTACTCGGGGACAGGTATTTCCTATGGCTACACCTTC. It codes for CASSYSGTGISYGYTF.

The rearrangement uses TRBV18 and TRBJ1-2; perhaps TRBD1 as D (5 bases). The CDR3 is 15 amino acids. The germline gives CDR1 KGHSH, CDR2 LQKENI. V lost 0 bases to trimming and J lost 5 bases, with 13 bases between them. Here the CDR3 DNA reads TGTGCCAGCTCACCACCTAACCGAGGACATTATGGCTACACCTTC. Translation: CASSPPNRGHYGYTF.

The sample holds a few counts of this clone. The chain combines TRBV19 with TRBJ1-4, with unresolved D. With 3 bases removed from V and 7 bases from J, the gap between germline ends came to 12 bases. The CDR3 has 14 amino acids. CDR1 is LNHDA and CDR2 is SQIVND in the germline V gene (reference sequence). This chain's CDR3 is CASSISGSAEKLFF. CDR3 nucleotides: TGTGCCAGTAGTATTTCGGGGTCTGCTGAAAAACTGTTTTTT.

The chain carries TRBV30 and TRBJ2-3, with TRBD2 matching 8 bases. Germline CDR1 reads GTSNPN; CDR2 reads SVGIG (reference sequence). This CDR3 is 21 amino acids long. V gave up 1 base and J gave up 0 bases; unmatched junction bases: 21. CDR3 nucleotide sequence: TGTGCCTGGAGTGGGTTGGAGTCCGGGGGGGCCATCGTCACTAGCACAGATACGCAGTATTTT. Its translation is CAWSGLESGGAIVTSTDTQYF.

The gene calls are TRBV18 and TRBJ1-3; 9 bases agree with TRBD1. Losses at the gene ends were 2 bases for V and 4 bases for J; bases not matched to a gene: 12. The CDR3 length is 18 residues. Germline CDR1 reads KGHSH; CDR2 reads LQKENI. The CDR3, as DNA: TGTGCCAGCTCACCATTGGACCGGGACAGGGTGTTAGGAAACACCATATATTTT. The encoded protein is CASSPLDRDRVLGNTIYF.

The genes are TRBV3-1 (or the pseudogene TRBV3-2) and TRBJ1-2; no clear D. Trimming shortened V by 0 bases and J by 3 bases, and 8 bases separated the two germline ends. CDR1 LGHDT and CDR2 YNNKEL come from the germline V gene (reference sequence). The CDR3 has 14 amino acids. The CDR3 protein is CASSQDRAYYGYTF. Here the CDR3 DNA reads TGTGCCAGCAGCCAAGATAGAGCATACTATGGCTACACCTTC.

The chain is built from TRBV10-2 and TRBJ2-2, with 8 nucleotides matching TRBD2. This CDR3 is 15 amino acids long. V lost 6 bases to trimming and J lost 3 bases; unmatched junction nucleotides: 6. Germline CDR1 is WSHSY and CDR2 is SAAADI. This chain's CDR3 is CASRIGTSDTGELFF. CDR3 sequence (DNA): TGCGCCAGCAGAATCGGGACTAGTGACACCGGGGAGCTGTTTTTT.

For the CDR3, the DNA is TGTGCCAGCAGCAGACACTCGAGCTCCTATAATTCACCCCTCCACTTT. It codes for CASSRHSSSYNSPLHF. The gene calls are TRBV2 and TRBJ1-6; D not resolved. The CDR3 consists of 16 residues. V was pared by 6 bases and J by 0 bases, with 12 bases between. Germline CDR1 SNHLY, CDR2 FYNNEI.

The rearrangement uses TRBV5-1 and TRBJ1-6, with D maybe TRBD1 (5 bases). V lost 0 bases and J lost 11, with 15 bases in between. The CDR3 runs to 15 residues. Germline values: CDR1 SGHRS, CDR2 YFSETQ. The CDR3 nucleotides are TGCGCCAGCAGCTTGGAGGGGATGGATCGGGCACCCCTCCACTTT. It is translated as CASSLEGMDRAPLHF.